This T cell receptor beta chain comes out of a study of blood T cell repertoires in COVID-19. About the research overall: Material from acute and convalescent COVID-19 was sourced from the United States, Italy and Spain. T cells, B-cell-depleted T cells, or PBMCs provided the cDNA or gDNA that served as material.

In germline, CDR1 is SEHNR, CDR2 FQNEAQ (reference sequence). Losses at the gene ends were 0 bases for V and 6 bases for J; bases not matched to a gene: 4. This CDR3 has 15 amino acids. Libraries were prepared by immunoSEQ multiplex PCR; TCRdb keeps only in-frame clonotypes and omits some of them. This sample has more than 250,000 clones; approximately 82% occur once, and the top ten carry 5%. The chain is built from TRBV7-9 and TRBJ2-2; TRBD1 aligns across 7 bases. Specimen: PBMCs or T cells enriched from blood (not recorded which). The TCR sequence derives from a man aged 35 to 55 who had been exposed to COVID-19. The CDR3 DNA follows: TGTGCCAGCAGCTTAGCCAGGGGGATCGCCGGGGAGCTGTTTTTT. Its protein is CASSLARGIAGELFF.